The 31 T cell receptor beta chains below were found in one sample sequenced in a study of CD8+CD57+ T cells in acquired aplastic anemia. Before being chosen for sequencing, patients had shown CD8+CD57+ cell expansion by flow cytometry. Both TCR beta VDJ combination and CDR3 sequence profiling were carried out. Genomic DNA was the template for this profiling. MiXCR was run by TCRdb on the reads, yielding one entry per CDR3 protein. The data contain some 170,000 distinct CDR3 sequences, roughly 63% of them singletons. Specimen: sorted CD4+, CD8+, or CD8+CD57+ T cells (not recorded which) from PBMCs. The receptors were sampled from a human donor with aplastic anemia.

This clonotype was picked up many times. The V and J genes are TRBV12-3 or TRBV12-4 and TRBJ1-1; no clear D gene. The CDR3 length is 15 residues. Trimming removed 6 bases at V and 0 bases at J, with 14 bases between. CDR3 in amino acids: CASSGETSVNTEAFF. As DNA, the CDR3 is TGTGCCAGCAGCGGGGAAACATCGGTGAACACTGAAGCTTTCTTT.

The V and J genes are TRBV11-2 and TRBJ1-2; D perhaps matches TRBD1 (6 bases). The CDR3 spans 14 residues. Germline CDR1 SGHAT, CDR2 FQNNGV. Trimming removed 7 bases at V and 0 bases at J, with 12 bases between. CDR3 nucleotide sequence: TGTGCCAGCAACACACAGGGAACTAACTATGGCTACACCTTC. It is translated as CASNTQGTNYGYTF.

In this sample, this clonotype turned up many times. The V and J genes are TRBV12-3 or TRBV12-4 and TRBJ2-2, with 7 bases fitting TRBD1. The ends lost 6 bases at V and 2 bases at J; junction bases unmatched: 3. The CDR3 covers 14 residues. CDR3 amino acids: CASRTGINTGELFF. In nucleotides, the CDR3 is TGTGCCAGCAGGACAGGGATCAACACCGGGGAGCTGTTTTTT.

The rearrangement links TRBV7-3 to TRBJ1-2; the match to TRBD1 covers 7 bases. There are 14 residues in the CDR3. V was pared by 5 bases and J by 7 bases, with 10 bases of the junction left unmatched. From germline, CDR1 is SGHTA and CDR2 FQGTGA. This CDR3 reads CASSPVAGGLGYTF. In nucleotides, the CDR3 is TGTGCCAGCAGCCCGGTGGCAGGGGGTCTTGGCTACACCTTC. Variable domain in full (rest from reference TRBV7-3 and TRBJ1-2): GAGVSQTPSNKVTEKGKYVELRCDPISGHTALYWYRQSLGQGPEFLIYFQGTGAADDSGLPNDRFFAVRPEGSVSTLKIQRTERGDSAVYLCASSPVAGGLGYTFGSGTRLTVV.

This clonotype was counted only a few times. CDR3 DNA sequence: TGTGCCAGCACCCACCCTCCGGCGGGGGCCTACGAGCAGTACTTC. Protein sequence: CASTHPPAGAYEQYF. This chain connects TRBV6-1 to TRBJ2-7; the match to TRBD2 covers 7 bases. The V gene end was trimmed by 7 bases and the J gene end by 2 bases; junction bases not matched to a gene: 11. This CDR3 is built from 15 residues. Germline V CDR1 and CDR2: MNHNS, SASEGT.

The chain carries TRBV20-1 and TRBJ1-1; 11 positions match TRBD1. V shed 7 bases, J shed 6 bases, and the junction held 1 base outside the gene matches. CDR3 length equals 11 residues. The germline V gene encodes CDR1 DFQATT and CDR2 SNEGSKA (reference sequence). CDR3 sequence reads: CSVDRGPEAFF. The CDR3 nucleotides read TGCAGTGTGGACAGGGGGCCTGAAGCTTTCTTT.

The genes are TRBV2 and TRBJ2-7, with no clear D. The V and J ends lost 7 bases and 6 bases respectively, with 22 bases between them. The CDR3 length is 15 residues. Germline values: CDR1 SNHLY, CDR2 FYNNEI. This CDR3 is CASKLKDGRSAEQYF. The CDR3 region has the DNA TGTGCCAGCAAGTTAAAGGACGGACGCTCGGCCGAGCAGTACTTC. Full variable domain (missing parts from reference TRBV2 and TRBJ2-7): EPEVTQTPSHQVTQMGQEVILRCVPISNHLYFYWYRQILGQKVEFLVSFYNNEISEKSEIFDDQFSVERPDGSNFTLKIRSTKLEDSAMYFCASKLKDGRSAEQYFGPGTRLTVT.

This clonotype has only one observation. V gene TRBV4-1 combines with J gene TRBJ2-7, with TRBD2 identical over 13 bases. The length of the CDR3 is 15 residues. Germline V gene lookup returns CDR1 MGHRA and CDR2 YSYEKL. Trimming at V came to 3 bases and at J to 6 bases, leaving 5 bases not matched to a gene. CDR3 in DNA: TGCGCCAGCAGCCAGGGACTAGCGGGACGAGGCGAGCAGTACTTC. Amino acid sequence: CASSQGLAGRGEQYF.

The CDR3 DNA follows: TGCGCCAGCGCTAAGGTGGGAACCGGGGAGCTGTTTTTT. Residues: CASAKVGTGELFF. The rearrangement uses TRBV5-1 and TRBJ2-2, with D uncertain. Germline V lookup: CDR1 SGHRS, CDR2 YFSETQ. V lost 7 bases to trimming and J lost 5 bases, with 12 bases between them. CDR3 length: 13 amino acids.

The J gene is TRBJ2-1, the V gene TRBV7-6; D ambiguous. There are 13 residues in the CDR3. Germline V CDR1 and CDR2: SGHVS, FNYEAQ. The ends were cut back, 1 base at V and 4 bases at J, with 5 bases in the middle. CDR3 in amino acids: CASSLGHYNEQFF. DNA for the CDR3: TGTGCCAGCAGCTTAGGTCATTACAATGAGCAGTTCTTC.

The J gene is TRBJ2-3, the V gene TRBV2; TRBD2 matches at 7 bases. CDR3 length equals 16 residues. The junction had 9 bases not matched to a gene; V was cut back by 5 bases and J by 1 base. Germline CDR1 SNHLY, CDR2 FYNNEI. The CDR3 DNA reads as TGTGCCAGCAGTCGATCTTCAGGGAGGGGCACAGATACGCAGTATTTT. Protein product: CASSRSSGRGTDTQYF.

This clonotype was picked up many times. The chain recombines TRBV7-6 with TRBJ2-7; D is possibly TRBD1 or TRBD2 (5 bases each). V gave up 0 bases and J gave up 3 bases, with 15 bases separating them. The germline V gene has CDR1 SGHVS and CDR2 FNYEAQ. The CDR3 extends over 16 amino acids. This CDR3 is CASSLASVGTFYEQYF. CDR3 DNA sequence: TGTGCCAGCAGCTTAGCCTCTGTCGGGACGTTCTACGAGCAGTACTTC.

CDR3 region: CAISRRRTEAFF. DNA for the CDR3: TGTGCCATCAGCAGGAGACGGACTGAAGCTTTCTTT. The chain carries TRBV10-3 and TRBJ1-1; D gene unclear. The CDR3 runs to 12 residues. Trimming removed 6 bases at V and 5 bases at J, with 10 bases between. Germline values: CDR1 ENHRY, CDR2 SYGVKD.

This clonotype came up many times. The chain carries TRBV7-9 and TRBJ1-4; no firm D call. Germline assignment: CDR1 SEHNR and CDR2 FQNEAQ (reference sequence). The CDR3 is 14 amino acids. V lost 4 bases and J 5 bases, leaving 11 bases between the germline ends. CDR3 protein: CASSYRALNEKLFF. The CDR3 bases are TGTGCCAGCAGCTACCGGGCCCTAAATGAAAAACTGTTTTTT.

The J gene is TRBJ2-7, the V gene TRBV19; 9 nucleotides align to TRBD1. This CDR3 is built from 13 residues. Germline V CDR1 and CDR2: LNHDA, SQIVND (reference sequence). The V segment lost 5 bases and the J segment 4 bases; nucleotides outside the gene matches: 3. The CDR3 sequence is CASSPQGAYEQYF. In DNA form, the CDR3 reads TGTGCCAGTAGTCCACAGGGGGCTTACGAGCAGTACTTC.

This clonotype was counted a single time. CDR3 bases: TGTGCCAGCAGCGACCTTAGTACTCGGGGGTACGAGCAGTACTTC. Its translation is CASSDLSTRGYEQYF. The rearrangement uses TRBV28 and TRBJ2-7, with a weak D call TRBD2 (6 bases). The germline gives CDR1 MDHEN, CDR2 SYDVKM. The length of the CDR3 is 15 residues. V gave up 6 bases and J gave up 4 bases, with 19 bases separating them.

This sequence joins TRBV4-3 and TRBJ1-5, with a weak D call TRBD1 (6 bases). CDR1 and CDR2 from the germline V gene are LGHNA and YSLEER. Trimming shortened V by 0 bases and J by 6 bases, and 15 bases separated the two germline ends. The CDR3 is made up of 16 amino acids. The CDR3 region has the DNA TGCGCCAGCAGCCAAGATAGGCAGGGGTCAGGTCAGCCCCAGCATTTT. This gives the protein CASSQDRQGSGQPQHF.

V is TRBV15 and J is TRBJ1-3; 7 bases align to TRBD1. CDR1 is LNHNV, CDR2 YYDKDF, per germline (reference sequence). V dropped 5 bases and J dropped 2; count of bases not matched to a gene: 9. The CDR3 is 16 residues long. The CDR3, as DNA: TGTGCCACCAGCGGGTACCCGGGACAGCCTGGAAACACCATATATTTT. This codes for CATSGYPGQPGNTIYF.

This clonotype has just a few counts. The junction departs from the called germline gene at one end, perhaps through a read error. V gene TRBV7-8 combines with J gene TRBJ1-1; D is unresolved. The germline V gene has CDR1 SGHVS and CDR2 FQNEAQ. This CDR3 region has 10 residues. CDR3 residues: CASSLQPDVF. Here the CDR3 DNA reads TGTGCCAGCAGCTTACAGCCGGACGTATTT. The full variable domain, with the rest looked up from reference TRBV7-8 and TRBJ1-1, is GAGVSQSPRYKVAKRGQDVALRCDPISGHVSLFWYQQALGQGPEFLTYFQNEAQLDKSGLPSDRFFAERPEGSVSTLKIQRTQQEDSAVYLCASSLQPDVFGQGTRLTVV.

The chain combines TRBV7-8 with TRBJ2-7; 9 bases fit TRBD1. CDR1 and CDR2 (germline): SGHVS, FQNEAQ. The length of the CDR3 is 14 residues. V dropped 7 bases and J dropped 5; count of bases not matched to a gene: 9. Here the CDR3 DNA reads TGTGCCAGCAACACCATGACAGGGGGTCACGAGCAGTACTTC. Amino acids: CASNTMTGGHEQYF.

This clonotype was recorded only once. The junction departs from germline at one end; a sequencing error may be responsible. The CDR3 here is CAGSYSKRGGQPQHF. The CDR3 DNA sequence: TGTGCCGGCAGTTACTCGAAAAGGGGAGGTCAGCCCCAGCATTTT. V usage is TRBV6-6 and J usage is TRBJ1-5; D perhaps matches TRBD1 (5 bases). The CDR3 consists of 15 residues. CDR1 is MNHNY, CDR2 SVGAGI, per germline (reference sequence).

The chain carries TRBV10-1 and TRBJ2-1, with TRBD1 identical over 10 bases. This CDR3 contains 15 residues. V trimming: 3 bases; J trimming: 5 bases; junction bases outside the gene matches: 4. Germline lookup yields CDR1 WNHNN and CDR2 SYGVQD (reference sequence). CDR3: CASSDGTGVHNEQFF. DNA of the CDR3: TGCGCCAGCAGTGACGGGACAGGGGTTCACAATGAGCAGTTCTTC.

The chain carries TRBV2 and TRBJ1-1; the D is unclear. With 7 bases removed from V and 2 bases from J, the gap between germline ends came to 11 bases. Germline CDR1 reads SNHLY; CDR2 reads FYNNEI. The CDR3 has 13 amino acids. Written as DNA, the CDR3 is TGTGCCAGCATCGGCGACTTCAACACTGAAGCTTTCTTT. Translation: CASIGDFNTEAFF.

In its sample, this clonotype was seen many times. The J gene is TRBJ2-1, the V gene TRBV2; D unresolved. This CDR3 is 14 amino acids long. The V gene's germline CDR1 is SNHLY and CDR2 FYNNEI. V lost 2 bases and J 2 bases, leaving 7 bases between the germline ends. CDR3 nucleotide sequence: TGTGCCAGCAGTGAATGGGTGACCTACAATGAGCAGTTCTTC. Translating it yields CASSEWVTYNEQFF.

The rearrangement links TRBV20-1 to TRBJ2-7, with 11 bases fitting TRBD1. The CDR3 consists of 13 residues. The ends lost 5 bases at V and 7 bases at J; junction bases unmatched: 7. Germline values: CDR1 DFQATT, CDR2 SNEGSKA (reference sequence). The CDR3 loop reads CSAHRDRGSEQYF. DNA for the CDR3: TGCAGTGCTCACCGGGACAGGGGGAGTGAGCAGTACTTC.

The rearrangement links TRBV2 to TRBJ2-2; 11 nucleotides agree with TRBD2. Germline loops: CDR1 SNHLY, CDR2 FYNNEI. The CDR3 is 16 residues long. Trimming at V came to 7 bases and at J to 8 bases, leaving 12 bases not matched to a gene. The CDR3: CASKQLAGVVTGELFF. The CDR3 DNA reads as TGTGCCAGCAAACAACTAGCGGGAGTGGTGACGGGGGAGCTGTTTTTT.

To note about this clonotype: One junction end does not reproduce the germline sequence, and a read error may be involved. The chain links TRBV7-2 to TRBJ2-7, with D unresolved. The CDR3 loop spans 15 amino acids. Germline lookup yields CDR1 SGHTA and CDR2 FQGNSA. This CDR3 reads CASSLAPSVEYGQYF. The CDR3 DNA is TGTGCCAGCAGCTTAGCTCCGTCGGTGGAGTACGGGCAGTACTTC.

The chain couples TRBV7-2 to TRBJ1-1; TRBD1 might be the D (5 bases). With 4 bases removed from V and 7 bases from J, the gap between germline ends came to 10 bases. Germline CDR1 reads SGHTA; CDR2 reads FQGNSA. The CDR3 contains 12 residues. The CDR3, as DNA: TGTGCCAGCAGCTATGGGGGGGATGAAGCTTTCTTT. This codes for CASSYGGDEAFF.

This clonotype was detected ten times or more. V and J are TRBV7-9 and TRBJ1-5, with D uncertain. The ends were cut back, 0 bases at V and 1 base at J, with 1 base in the middle. The CDR3 is 13 amino acids. Germline assignment: CDR1 SEHNR and CDR2 FQNEAQ (reference sequence). The DNA for the CDR3 is TGTGCCAGCAGCTTAGCCAGCAATCAGCCCCAGCATTTT. Residues: CASSLASNQPQHF.

The chain joins TRBV12-3 or TRBV12-4 to TRBJ1-2, with no clear D. The CDR3 has 16 amino acids. With 3 bases removed from V and 6 bases from J, the gap between germline ends came to 20 bases. The CDR3 DNA follows: TGTGCCAGCAGTTTGATGTTTTTGGGAGGGAACGATGGCTACACCTTC. Residues: CASSLMFLGGNDGYTF.

The V and J genes are TRBV29-1 and TRBJ1-2; unclear D gene. The V end was cut by 3 bases, the J end by 2 bases, with 13 bases between. The germline CDR1 and CDR2 sequences are SQVTM and ANQGSEA. The CDR3 sequence is 14 residues long. The CDR3 DNA follows: TGCAGCGTTGATTCGGGAATAAGGAACTATGGCTACACCTTC. This encodes CSVDSGIRNYGYTF.